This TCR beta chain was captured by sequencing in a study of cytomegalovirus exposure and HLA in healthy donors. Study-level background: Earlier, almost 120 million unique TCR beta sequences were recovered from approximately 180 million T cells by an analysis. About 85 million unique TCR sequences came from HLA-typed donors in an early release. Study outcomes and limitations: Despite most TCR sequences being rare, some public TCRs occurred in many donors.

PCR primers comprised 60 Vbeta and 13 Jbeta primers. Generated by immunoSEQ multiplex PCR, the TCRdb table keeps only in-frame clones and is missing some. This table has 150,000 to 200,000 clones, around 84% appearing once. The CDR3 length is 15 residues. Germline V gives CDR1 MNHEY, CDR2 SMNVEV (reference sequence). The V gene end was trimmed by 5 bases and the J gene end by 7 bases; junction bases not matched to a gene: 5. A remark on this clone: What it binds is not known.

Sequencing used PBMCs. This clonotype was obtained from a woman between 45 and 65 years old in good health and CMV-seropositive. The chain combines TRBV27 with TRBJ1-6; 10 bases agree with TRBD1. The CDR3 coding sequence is TGTGCCAGCAGTCCGGACAGGGGGAGGAATTCACCCCTCCACTTT. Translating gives CASSPDRGRNSPLHF.